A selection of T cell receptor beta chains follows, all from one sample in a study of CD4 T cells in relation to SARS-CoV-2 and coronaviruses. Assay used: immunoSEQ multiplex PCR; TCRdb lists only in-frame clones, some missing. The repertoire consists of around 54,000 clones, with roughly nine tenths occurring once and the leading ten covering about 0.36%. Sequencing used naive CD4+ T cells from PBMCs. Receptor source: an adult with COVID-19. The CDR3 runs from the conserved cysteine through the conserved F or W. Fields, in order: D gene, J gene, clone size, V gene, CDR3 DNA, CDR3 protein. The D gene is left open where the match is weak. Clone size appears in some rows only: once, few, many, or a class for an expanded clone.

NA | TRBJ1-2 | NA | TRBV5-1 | TGCGCCAGCAGCTTGTTTGGGGACTTCTATGGCTACACCTTC | CASSLFGDFYGYTF
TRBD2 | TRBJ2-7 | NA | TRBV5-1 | TGCGCCAGCAGCAGCACCGGGACTAACTACGAGCAGTACTTC | CASSSTGTNYEQYF
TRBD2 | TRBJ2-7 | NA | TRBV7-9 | TGTGCCAGCAGCTTAGGGCTAGCGGGCAACTACGAGCAGTACTTC | CASSLGLAGNYEQYF
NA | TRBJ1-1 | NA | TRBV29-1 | TGCAGCGTTGAGGGGAACACTGAAGCTTTCTTT | CSVEGNTEAFF
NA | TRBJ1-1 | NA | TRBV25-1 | TGTGCCAGCAAATGGGAGAACACTGAAGCTTTCTTT | CASKWENTEAFF
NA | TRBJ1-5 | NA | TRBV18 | TGTGCCAGCTCACCCCTCCCAATTCAGGGAGGAAATCAGCCCCAGCATTTT | CASSPLPIQGGNQPQHF
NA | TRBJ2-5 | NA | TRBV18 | TGTGCCAGCTCACCGGGGACGGGGGAGACCCAGTACTTC | CASSPGTGETQYF
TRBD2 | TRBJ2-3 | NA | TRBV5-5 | TGTGCCAGCAGCTTTCCTAGCGGGAGAACTAGCACAGATACGCAGTATTTT | CASSFPSGRTSTDTQYF
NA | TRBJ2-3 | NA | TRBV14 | TGTGCCAGCAGCCCCTCCACAGATACGCAGTATTTT | CASSPSTDTQYF
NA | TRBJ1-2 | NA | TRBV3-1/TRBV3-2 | TGTGCCAGCAGCCAAACCCGATATGGCTACACCTTC | CASSQTRYGYTF
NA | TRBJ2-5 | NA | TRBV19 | NA | CSSGQETQYF
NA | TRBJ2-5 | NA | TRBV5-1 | TGCGCCAGCAGTTTGACAGAATTCCAAGAGACCCAGTACTTC | CASSLTEFQETQYF
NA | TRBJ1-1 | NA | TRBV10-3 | TGTGCCATCAGTGAAAGCCTCGCGGACAGCACTGAAGCTTTCTTT | CAISESLADSTEAFF
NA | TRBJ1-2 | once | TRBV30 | TGTGCCTGGAGAGGAAGTTACCGCTATGGCTACACCTTC | CAWRGSYRYGYTF
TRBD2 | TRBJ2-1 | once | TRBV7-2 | TGTGCCAGCAGCTTGCGGCGGGGGGAGTACAATGAGCAGTTCTTC | CASSLRRGEYNEQFF
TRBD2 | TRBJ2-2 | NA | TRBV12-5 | TGTGCTAGTGGTTTCGGGACTAGCGGGAGCACCGGGGAGCTGTTTTTT | CASGFGTSGSTGELFF
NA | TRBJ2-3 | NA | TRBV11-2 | TGTGCCAGCAGCTTAGATCAGGGAGATACGCAGTATTTT | CASSLDQGDTQYF
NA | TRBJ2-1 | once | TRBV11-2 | TGTGCCAGCAGCCGACCACCCGGGGATGAGCAGTTCTTC | CASSRPPGDEQFF